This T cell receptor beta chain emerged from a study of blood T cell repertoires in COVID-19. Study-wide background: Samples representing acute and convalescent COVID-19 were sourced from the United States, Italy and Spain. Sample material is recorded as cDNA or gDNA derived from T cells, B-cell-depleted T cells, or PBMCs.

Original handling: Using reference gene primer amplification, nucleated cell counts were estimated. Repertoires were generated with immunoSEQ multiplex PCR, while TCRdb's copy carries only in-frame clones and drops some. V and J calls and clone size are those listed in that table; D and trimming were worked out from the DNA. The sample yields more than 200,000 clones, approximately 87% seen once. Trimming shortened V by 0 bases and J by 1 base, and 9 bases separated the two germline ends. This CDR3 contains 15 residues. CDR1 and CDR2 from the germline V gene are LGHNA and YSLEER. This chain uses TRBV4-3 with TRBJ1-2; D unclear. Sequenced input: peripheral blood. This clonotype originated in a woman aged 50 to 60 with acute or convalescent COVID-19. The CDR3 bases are TGCGCCAGCAGCCAAGATTTTCCGGTTAACTATGGCTACACCTTC. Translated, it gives CASSQDFPVNYGYTF.